Below, 31 T cell receptor beta chains from the same sample are listed, as sequenced in a study of PD-L1 blockade in urothelial cancer. Data came from immunoSEQ multiplex PCR; TCRdb stores just in-frame clones and leaves some out. The sample lists 70,000 to 90,000 clones, 82% occurring once. The material was PBMCs, obtained around atezolizumab (anti-PD-L1) treatment. These receptors were collected from a man in his 70s with urothelial cancer.

The chain recombines TRBV5-1 with TRBJ2-3, with 16 bases matching TRBD2. Germline values: CDR1 SGHRS, CDR2 YFSETQ. This CDR3 contains 15 residues. Trimming removed 4 bases from V and 8 bases from J; junction bases left unmatched: 4. The DNA of the CDR3 is TGCGCCAGCAGCGTGGGACTAGCGGGAGGGGGTACGCAGTATTTT. Its translation: CASSVGLAGGGTQYF.

The sample holds a few counts of this clone. For the CDR3, the DNA is TGTGCCAGCGGTCGTGGACTAGACGACAATGAGCAGTTCTTC. Translated: CASGRGLDDNEQFF. This chain uses TRBV6-5 with TRBJ2-1, with TRBD2 matching 7 bases. Trimming removed 8 bases from V and 5 bases from J; junction bases left unmatched: 9. Germline-derived CDR1 and CDR2 are MNHEY and SVGAGI. The CDR3 totals 14 residues.

This chain links TRBV6-5 with TRBJ2-5; D may be TRBD1 (5 bases). This CDR3 has 13 amino acids. Germline V CDR1 and CDR2: MNHEY, SVGAGI. Deletions cut 6 bases from V and 1 base from J, with 9 bases between. The CDR3 bases are TGTGCCAGCAGGAGACAGATCCAAGAGACCCAGTACTTC. This codes for CASRRQIQETQYF.

The chain recombines TRBV30 with TRBJ2-2; tentative D call: TRBD1 (6 bases). From germline, CDR1 is GTSNPN and CDR2 SVGIG (reference sequence). Trimming took off 3 bases at V and 4 bases at J, with 18 bases between the two ends. This CDR3 spans 16 amino acids. The CDR3: CAWSQGSRTGTGELFF. CDR3 DNA: TGTGCCTGGAGCCAGGGGAGTCGAACAGGCACCGGGGAGCTGTTTTTT.

The rearrangement uses TRBV5-1 and TRBJ2-3; the match to TRBD2 covers 7 bases. Germline CDR1 and CDR2: SGHRS and YFSETQ. Losses at the gene ends were 0 bases for V and 3 bases for J; bases not matched to a gene: 7. The CDR3 totals 16 residues. The CDR3: CASSLVGGGSTDTQYF. In nucleotides, the CDR3 is TGCGCCAGCAGCTTGGTTGGCGGGGGATCTACAGATACGCAGTATTTT. Full variable domain (rest looked up from reference TRBV5-1 and TRBJ2-3): KAGVTQTPRYLIKTRGQQVTLSCSPISGHRSVSWYQQTPGQGLQFLFEYFSETQRNKGNFPGRFSGRQFSNSRSEMNVSTLELGDSALYLCASSLVGGGSTDTQYFGPGTRLTVL.

This chain links TRBV7-8 with TRBJ2-7, with 11 bases that match TRBD2. Germline CDR1 SGHVS, CDR2 FQNEAQ. V dropped 1 base and J dropped 3; count of bases not matched to a gene: 2. This CDR3 is 15 amino acids long. The CDR3 sequence: CASSLGLAGGYEQYF. The CDR3 DNA sequence: TGTGCCAGCAGCTTAGGGCTAGCGGGAGGCTACGAGCAGTACTTC. The variable domain in full, completed from reference TRBV7-8 and TRBJ2-7, reads GAGVSQSPRYKVAKRGQDVALRCDPISGHVSLFWYQQALGQGPEFLTYFQNEAQLDKSGLPSDRFFAERPEGSVSTLKIQRTQQEDSAVYLCASSLGLAGGYEQYFGPGTRLTVT.

In DNA form, the CDR3 reads TGCGCCAGCAGCTTGGCCGGGGTTTATGGCTACACCTTC. Residues: CASSLAGVYGYTF. The chain is built from TRBV5-1 and TRBJ1-2; the D is unclear. This CDR3 has 13 amino acids. V was cut by 0 bases and J by 5 bases, with 8 bases left in between. Looked up from germline, CDR1 is SGHRS and CDR2 is YFSETQ.

This chain joins TRBV6-5 and TRBJ1-3; 7 nucleotides line up with TRBD1. There are 14 residues in the CDR3. Germline values: CDR1 MNHEY, CDR2 SVGAGI. V shed 6 bases and J 4 bases; nucleotides not matched to a gene: 6. This CDR3 reads CASRLQGFGNTIYF. The CDR3, as DNA: TGTGCCAGCAGGCTACAGGGGTTCGGAAACACCATATATTTT.

For the CDR3, the DNA is TGTGCCAGCAGCGGCGGGACTAGCTACGAGCAGTACTTC. This translates into CASSGGTSYEQYF. J is TRBJ2-7 and V is TRBV5-6, with 8 positions matching TRBD2. The CDR3 spans 13 residues. Germline CDR1 is SGHDT and CDR2 is YYEEEE. With V trimmed by 4 bases and J by 3 bases, 3 bases remained unmatched.

The chain employs TRBV7-8 and TRBJ1-1; a possible D gene is TRBD1 (6 bases). In germline, CDR1 is SGHVS, CDR2 FQNEAQ. V shed 2 bases and J shed 6 bases, with 16 bases lying between them. This CDR3 contains 15 residues. This chain's CDR3 is CASSLPQGRKAEAFF. Written as DNA, the CDR3 is TGTGCCAGCAGCTTACCACAGGGCAGAAAGGCTGAAGCTTTCTTT.

This chain uses TRBV18 with TRBJ2-7; D perhaps matches TRBD1 (6 bases). Trimming took off 3 bases at V and 4 bases at J, with 16 bases between the two ends. There are 15 residues in the CDR3. Germline CDR1 KGHSH, CDR2 LQKENI. In DNA, the CDR3 is TGTGCCAGCTCACCCTCTACCGGGACAAATTACGAGCAGTACTTC. Its protein product is CASSPSTGTNYEQYF. The full variable domain, completed using reference TRBV18 and TRBJ2-7, is NAGVMQNPRHLVRRRGQEARLRCSPMKGHSHVYWYRQLPEEGLKFMVYLQKENIIDESGMPKERFSAEFPKEGPSILRIQQVVRGDSAAYFCASSPSTGTNYEQYFGPGTRLTVT.

The V gene is TRBV28, the J gene TRBJ1-6; a weak D match, TRBD1 (6 bases). CDR3 length: 16 amino acids. The germline gives CDR1 MDHEN, CDR2 SYDVKM. V gave up 7 bases and J gave up 8 bases, with 21 bases separating them. CDR3 sequence (DNA): TGTGCCAGCAACCCGGCAGGGGAGCTCATGGATTCACCCCTCCACTTT. Encoded protein: CASNPAGELMDSPLHF.

The rearrangement links TRBV11-2 to TRBJ2-3; 11 bases align to TRBD2. CDR1 is SGHAT and CDR2 is FQNNGV in the germline V gene. CDR3 length: 16 residues. The ends lost 0 bases at V and 1 base at J; junction bases unmatched: 0. Here the CDR3 reads CASSLDSGGGTDTQYF. CDR3 in DNA: TGTGCCAGCAGCTTAGATAGCGGGGGGGGCACAGATACGCAGTATTTT. The full variable domain, rest sourced from reference TRBV11-2 and TRBJ2-3, is EAGVAQSPRYKIIEKRQSVAFWCNPISGHATLYWYQQILGQGPKLLIQFQNNGVVDDSQLPKDRFSAERLKGVDSTLKIQPAKLEDSAVYLCASSLDSGGGTDTQYFGPGTRLTVL.

This clone was seen once. CDR3 region: CASSYATSGSYEQYF. The CDR3 bases are TGTGCCAGCAGCTATGCGACTAGCGGGAGTTACGAGCAGTACTTC. The V gene is TRBV11-1, the J gene TRBJ2-7, with 12 positions matching TRBD2. V lost 4 bases, J lost 4 bases, and 5 bases stayed unmatched. The CDR3 runs 15 residues. CDR1 and CDR2 from the germline V gene are SGHAT and FQDESV (reference sequence). Combining the CDR3 with reference TRBV11-1 and TRBJ2-7 gives the whole variable domain EAEVAQSPRYKITEKSQAVAFWCDPISGHATLYWYRQILGQGPELLVQFQDESVVDDSQLPKDRFSAERLKGVDSTLKIQPAELGDSAMYLCASSYATSGSYEQYFGPGTRLTVT.

This chain connects TRBV5-6 to TRBJ2-1, with D possibly matching TRBD2 (5 bases). Germline V gene lookup returns CDR1 SGHDT and CDR2 YYEEEE. This CDR3 comprises 14 residues. Trimming stripped 4 bases from V and 7 bases from J, with 15 bases between. The CDR3 bases are TGTGCCAGCAGCCCGGACCCCACGGGGAATGAGCAGTTCTTC. This translates into CASSPDPTGNEQFF.

This rearrangement joins TRBV28 to TRBJ2-4; TRBD1 is a possible D gene (6 bases). Deletions cut 8 bases from V and 4 bases from J, with 9 bases between. Germline V gives CDR1 MDHEN, CDR2 SYDVKM. The CDR3 consists of 12 residues. CDR3 DNA: TGTGCCAGCCGTGGACAGAAAAACATTCAGTACTTC. It encodes CASRGQKNIQYF.

In its sample, this clone was seen once. The J gene is TRBJ1-3, the V gene TRBV5-4, with a weak D call TRBD1 (5 bases). Trimming pared 0 bases from V and 0 bases from J, leaving 10 bases between. This CDR3 has 16 amino acids. Germline CDR1 reads SGHNT; CDR2 reads YYREEE (reference sequence). CDR3 sequence: CASSLGGSFSGNTIYF. The CDR3 DNA reads TGTGCCAGCAGCTTGGGGGGCAGCTTCTCTGGAAACACCATATATTTT.

This rearrangement joins TRBV6-5 to TRBJ2-2; D possibly corresponds to TRBD2 (5 bases). Trimming took off 3 bases at V and 0 bases at J, with 11 bases between the two ends. This CDR3 contains 16 residues. Germline CDR1 and CDR2: MNHEY and SVGAGI. The CDR3 spells CASSYWSGTNTGELFF. The CDR3 bases are TGTGCCAGCAGTTATTGGAGCGGAACGAACACCGGGGAGCTGTTTTTT.

The chain combines TRBV5-4 with TRBJ2-6; D is possibly TRBD2 (6 bases). V shed 5 bases and J shed 0 bases, with 12 bases lying between them. The CDR3 sequence is 16 residues long. Germline CDR1 reads SGHNT; CDR2 reads YYREEE (reference sequence). The CDR3, as DNA: TGTGCCAGCAGTTACTACGGGGGCTCTGGGGCCAACGTCCTGACTTTC. It is translated as CASSYYGGSGANVLTF.

The chain carries TRBV10-2 and TRBJ2-3; 11 bases agree with TRBD2. V lost 1 base and J lost 5; bases outside the gene matches: 5. Germline loops: CDR1 WSHSY, CDR2 SAAADI. The CDR3 has 16 residues. As DNA, the CDR3 is TGCGCCAGCAGTGAGTTTAGCGGGGGGGCCGAAGATACGCAGTATTTT. This gives the protein CASSEFSGGAEDTQYF.

The chain joins TRBV19 to TRBJ2-2, with D perhaps matching TRBD1 (6 bases). V was pared by 3 bases and J by 2 bases, with 13 bases between. The CDR3 has 16 amino acids. Germline CDR1 and CDR2: LNHDA and SQIVND (reference sequence). The CDR3, as DNA: TGTGCCAGTAGTATTGGGTTGACAGGCAACACCGGGGAGCTGTTTTTT. Its protein product is CASSIGLTGNTGELFF.

The chain uses TRBV7-6 and TRBJ2-2, with 8 bases fitting TRBD2. Germline V gene sequence: CDR1 SGHVS, CDR2 FNYEAQ. The CDR3 contains 15 residues. J lost 5 bases, V lost 1 base, and 3 bases had no gene match. CDR3 DNA sequence: TGTGCCAGCAGCTTAGGATCGGGGGGGACCGGGGAGCTGTTTTTT. Translation: CASSLGSGGTGELFF.

J is TRBJ1-1 and V is TRBV20-1; 8 bases line up with TRBD1. Germline V gene lookup returns CDR1 DFQATT and CDR2 SNEGSKA (reference sequence). The CDR3 has 11 residues. J was trimmed by 5 bases and V by 6 bases; bases with no gene match: 2. The CDR3 DNA sequence: TGCAGTGCGGGACAGGATACTGAAGCTTTCTTT. It encodes CSAGQDTEAFF.

The chain carries TRBV5-4 and TRBJ2-3, with 8 bases identical to TRBD2. J lost 2 bases, V lost 2 bases, and 1 base had no gene match. Germline V gives CDR1 SGHNT, CDR2 YYREEE (reference sequence). The CDR3 consists of 14 residues. The CDR3 loop reads CASSLAGDTDTQYF. The CDR3 bases are TGTGCCAGCAGCTTAGCGGGAGACACAGATACGCAGTATTTT.

This clone occurred once. This chain joins TRBV15 and TRBJ1-4; 7 bases are shared with TRBD1. Germline V gene data show CDR1 as LNHNV and CDR2 as YYDKDF (reference sequence). The CDR3 totals 14 residues. Trimming cost V 3 bases and J 5 bases; bases outside gene matches: 3. DNA of the CDR3: TGTGCCACCAGCAGGGGGGGACAGAATGAAAAACTGTTTTTT. This sequence encodes CATSRGGQNEKLFF.

V gene TRBV5-4 combines with J gene TRBJ2-7; 12 bases line up with TRBD2. V was clipped by 0 bases and J by 9 bases; unmatched bases: 10. Germline V lookup: CDR1 SGHNT, CDR2 YYREEE (reference sequence). The CDR3 is 16 residues long. CDR3 in DNA: TGTGCCAGCAGCTTGGGGACTAGCGGGACCCCCGACGGGCAGTACTTC. It is translated as CASSLGTSGTPDGQYF. Based on the CDR3 plus reference TRBV5-4 and TRBJ2-7, the full variable domain is ETGVTQSPTHLIKTRGQQVTLRCSSQSGHNTVSWYQQALGQGPQFIFQYYREEENGRGNFPPRFSGLQFPNYSSELNVNALELDDSALYLCASSLGTSGTPDGQYFGPGTRLTVT.

V and J are TRBV9 and TRBJ1-2; D ambiguous. Trimming cost V 5 bases and J 5 bases, with 13 bases left between them. There are 13 residues in the CDR3. Germline V gene data show CDR1 as SGDLS and CDR2 as YYNGEE. This chain's CDR3 is CASRSAAEYGYTF. In DNA, the CDR3 is TGTGCCAGCAGGTCTGCGGCAGAATATGGCTACACCTTC.

The V call is TRBV27, the J call TRBJ2-5, with 7 bases lining up with TRBD1. The ends lost 4 bases at V and 3 bases at J; junction bases unmatched: 5. This CDR3 spans 14 amino acids. CDR1 is MNHEY and CDR2 is SMNVEV in the germline V gene (reference sequence). The CDR3 bases are TGTGCCAGCAGTTCGACAGGGCTTGAAGAGACCCAGTACTTC. Amino acid sequence: CASSSTGLEETQYF.

This clone appeared a single time. This rearrangement joins TRBV5-6 to TRBJ2-1; 12 bases fit TRBD2. The germline CDR1 and CDR2 sequences are SGHDT and YYEEEE. V trimming: 4 bases; J trimming: 3 bases; junction bases outside the gene matches: 8. The CDR3 is 17 amino acids. The CDR3 nucleotides read TGTGCCAGCAGCCGACTAATGACTAGCGGGAGCTACAATGAGCAGTTCTTC. Translation gives CASSRLMTSGSYNEQFF.

V and J are TRBV11-2 and TRBJ2-3; TRBD2 agrees at 13 bases. In germline, CDR1 is SGHAT, CDR2 FQNNGV. Germline trimming cut 3 bases from V and 5 bases from J; bases unmatched to any gene: 5. CDR3 length equals 16 residues. In DNA, the CDR3 is TGTGCCAGCAGCTTGGGACTAGCGGGGACGGTAGATACGCAGTATTTT. Translation: CASSLGLAGTVDTQYF.

This clone was seen more than once but under ten times. V gene TRBV19 combines with J gene TRBJ1-1, with D possibly being TRBD1 (6 bases). The germline V gene has CDR1 LNHDA and CDR2 SQIVND (reference sequence). This CDR3 region has 12 residues. V was trimmed by 5 bases and J by 3 bases, leaving 7 bases between them. This CDR3 is CASSDRYTEAFF. The CDR3 DNA reads as TGTGCCAGTAGTGACAGGTACACTGAAGCTTTCTTT. Full variable domain (missing parts from reference TRBV19 and TRBJ1-1): DGGITQSPKYLFRKEGQNVTLSCEQNLNHDAMYWYRQDPGQGLRLIYYSQIVNDFQKGDIAEGYSVSREKKESFPLTVTSAQKNPTAFYLCASSDRYTEAFFGQGTRLTVV.